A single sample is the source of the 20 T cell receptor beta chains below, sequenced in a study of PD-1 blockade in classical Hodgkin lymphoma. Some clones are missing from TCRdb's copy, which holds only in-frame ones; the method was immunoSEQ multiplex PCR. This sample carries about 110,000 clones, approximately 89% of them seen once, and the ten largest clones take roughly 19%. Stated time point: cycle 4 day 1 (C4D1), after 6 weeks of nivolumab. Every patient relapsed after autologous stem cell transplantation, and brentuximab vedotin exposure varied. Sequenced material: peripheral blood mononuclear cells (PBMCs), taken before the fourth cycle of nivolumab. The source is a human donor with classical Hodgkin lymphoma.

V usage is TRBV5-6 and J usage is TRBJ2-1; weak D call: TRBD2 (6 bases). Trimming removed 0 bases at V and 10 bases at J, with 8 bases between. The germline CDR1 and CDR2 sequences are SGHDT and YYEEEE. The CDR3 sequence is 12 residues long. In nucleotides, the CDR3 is TGTGCCAGCAGCTTGGTTGGAGGGGAGCAGTTCTTC. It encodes CASSLVGGEQFF.

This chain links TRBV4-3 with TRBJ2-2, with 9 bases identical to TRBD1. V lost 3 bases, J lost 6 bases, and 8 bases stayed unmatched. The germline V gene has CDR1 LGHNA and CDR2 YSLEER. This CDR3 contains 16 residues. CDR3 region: CASSHSGTGMAGELFF. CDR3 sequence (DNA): TGCGCCAGCAGCCACTCCGGGACAGGGATGGCCGGGGAGCTGTTTTTT.

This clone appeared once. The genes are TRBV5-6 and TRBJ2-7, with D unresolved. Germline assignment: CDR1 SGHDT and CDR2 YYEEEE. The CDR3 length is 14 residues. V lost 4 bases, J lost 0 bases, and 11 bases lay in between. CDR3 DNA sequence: TGTGCCAGCAGCCACCTTAGAAGCTCCTACGAGCAGTACTTC. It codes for CASSHLRSSYEQYF.

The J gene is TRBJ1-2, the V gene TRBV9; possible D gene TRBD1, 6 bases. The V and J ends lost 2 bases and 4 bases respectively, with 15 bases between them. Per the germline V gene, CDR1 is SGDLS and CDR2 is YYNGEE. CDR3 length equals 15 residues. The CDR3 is CASSVDSTPLYGYTF. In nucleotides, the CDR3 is TGTGCCAGCAGCGTGGACAGCACACCTCTCTATGGCTACACCTTC.

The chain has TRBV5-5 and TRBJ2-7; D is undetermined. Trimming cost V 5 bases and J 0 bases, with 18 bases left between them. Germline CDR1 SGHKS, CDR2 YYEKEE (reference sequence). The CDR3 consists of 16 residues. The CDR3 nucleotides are TGTGCCAGCAGAACAGAAGACTTTCCGAGCTCCTACGAGCAGTACTTC. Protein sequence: CASRTEDFPSSYEQYF.

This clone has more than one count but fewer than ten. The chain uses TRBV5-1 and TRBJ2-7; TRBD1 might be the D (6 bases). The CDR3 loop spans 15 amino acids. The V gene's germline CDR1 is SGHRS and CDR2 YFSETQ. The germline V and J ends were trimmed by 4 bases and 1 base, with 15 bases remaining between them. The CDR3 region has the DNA TGCGCCAGCAGCAGGGGGACATCCCCTTCCTACGAGCAGTACTTC. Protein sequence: CASSRGTSPSYEQYF. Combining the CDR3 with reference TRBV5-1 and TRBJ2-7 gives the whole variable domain KAGVTQTPRYLIKTRGQQVTLSCSPISGHRSVSWYQQTPGQGLQFLFEYFSETQRNKGNFPGRFSGRQFSNSRSEMNVSTLELGDSALYLCASSRGTSPSYEQYFGPGTRLTVT.

The CDR3 loop reads CASRGSGRENEQFF. For the CDR3, the DNA is TGCGCCAGCCGAGGGAGCGGGAGGGAAAATGAGCAGTTCTTC. The rearrangement joins TRBV10-2 to TRBJ2-1, with 10 bases aligning to TRBD2. The CDR3 length is 14 residues. CDR1 is WSHSY and CDR2 is SAAADI in the germline V gene. Trimming took 8 bases from V and 7 from J; bases not matched to a gene: 8.

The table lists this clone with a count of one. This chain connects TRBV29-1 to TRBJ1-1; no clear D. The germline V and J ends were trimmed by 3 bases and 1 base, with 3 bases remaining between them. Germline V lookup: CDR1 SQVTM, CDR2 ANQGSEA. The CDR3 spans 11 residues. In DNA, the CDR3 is TGCAGCGTTGAGGAGAACACTGAAGCTTTCTTT. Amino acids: CSVEENTEAFF.

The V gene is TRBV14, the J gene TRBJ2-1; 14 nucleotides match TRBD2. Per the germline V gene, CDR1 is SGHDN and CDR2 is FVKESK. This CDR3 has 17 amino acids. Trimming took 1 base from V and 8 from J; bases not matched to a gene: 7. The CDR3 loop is CASSQVWTSGRIYEQFF. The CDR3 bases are TGTGCCAGCAGCCAAGTTTGGACTAGCGGGAGGATCTATGAGCAGTTCTTC.

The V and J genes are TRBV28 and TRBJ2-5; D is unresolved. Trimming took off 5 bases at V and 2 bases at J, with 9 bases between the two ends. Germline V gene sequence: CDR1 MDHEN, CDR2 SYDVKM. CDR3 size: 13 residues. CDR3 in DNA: TGTGCCAGCAGTCTCCGAGGACAAGAGACCCAGTACTTC. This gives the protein CASSLRGQETQYF.

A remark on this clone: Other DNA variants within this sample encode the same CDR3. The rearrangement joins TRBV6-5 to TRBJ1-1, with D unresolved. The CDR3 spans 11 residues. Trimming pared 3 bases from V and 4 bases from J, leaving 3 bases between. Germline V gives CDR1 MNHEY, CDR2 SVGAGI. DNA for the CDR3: TGTGCCAGCAGTTATGGCACTGAAGCTTTCTTT. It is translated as CASSYGTEAFF.

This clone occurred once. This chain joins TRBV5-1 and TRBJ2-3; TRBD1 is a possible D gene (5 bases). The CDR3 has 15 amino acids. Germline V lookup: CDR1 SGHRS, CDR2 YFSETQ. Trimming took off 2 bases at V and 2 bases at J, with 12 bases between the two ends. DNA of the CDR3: TGCGCCAGCAGCTTTCGCAGGGAAGACACAGATACGCAGTATTTT. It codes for CASSFRREDTDTQYF.

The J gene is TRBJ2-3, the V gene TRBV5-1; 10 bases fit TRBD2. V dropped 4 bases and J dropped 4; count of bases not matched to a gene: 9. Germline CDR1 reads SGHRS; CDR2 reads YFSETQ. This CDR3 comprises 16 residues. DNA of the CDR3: TGCGCCAGCAGCGGCCGAGATAGCGGGAGGTCAGATACGCAGTATTTT. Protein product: CASSGRDSGRSDTQYF.

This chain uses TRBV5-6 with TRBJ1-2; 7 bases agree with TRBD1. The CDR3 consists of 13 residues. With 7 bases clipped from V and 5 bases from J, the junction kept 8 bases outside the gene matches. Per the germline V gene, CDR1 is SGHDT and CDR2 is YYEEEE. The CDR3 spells CASRLTGMYGYTF. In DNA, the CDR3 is TGTGCCAGCCGACTGACAGGGATGTATGGCTACACCTTC.

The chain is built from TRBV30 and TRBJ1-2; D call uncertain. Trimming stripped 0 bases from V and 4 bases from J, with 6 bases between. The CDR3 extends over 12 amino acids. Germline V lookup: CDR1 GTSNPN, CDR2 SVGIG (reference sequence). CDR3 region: CAWSVTSYGYTF. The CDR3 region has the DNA TGTGCCTGGAGTGTGACGAGCTATGGCTACACCTTC. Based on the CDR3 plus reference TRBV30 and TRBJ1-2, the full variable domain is SQTIHQWPATLVQPVGSPLSLECTVEGTSNPNLYWYRQAAGRGLQLLFYSVGIGQISSEVPQNLSASRPQDRQFILSSKKLLLSDSGFYLCAWSVTSYGYTFGSGTRLTVV.

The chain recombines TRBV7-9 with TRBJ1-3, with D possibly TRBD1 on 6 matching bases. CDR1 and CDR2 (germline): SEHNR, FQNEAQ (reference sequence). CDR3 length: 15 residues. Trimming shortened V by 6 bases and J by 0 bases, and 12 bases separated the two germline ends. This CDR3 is CASRTQGYSGNTIYF. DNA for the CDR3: TGTGCCAGCAGAACTCAGGGGTACTCTGGAAACACCATATATTTT.

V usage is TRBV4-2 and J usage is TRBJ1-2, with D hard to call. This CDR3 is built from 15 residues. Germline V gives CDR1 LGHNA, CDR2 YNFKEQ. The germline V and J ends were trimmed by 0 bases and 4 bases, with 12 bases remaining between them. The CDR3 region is CASSQDLRIPYGYTF. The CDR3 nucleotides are TGTGCCAGCAGCCAAGATTTAAGGATTCCCTATGGCTACACCTTC.

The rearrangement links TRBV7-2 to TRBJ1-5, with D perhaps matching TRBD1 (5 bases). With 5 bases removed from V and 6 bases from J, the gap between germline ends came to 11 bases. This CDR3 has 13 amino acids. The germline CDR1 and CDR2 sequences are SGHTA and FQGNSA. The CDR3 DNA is TGTGCCAGCAGCACCAGGGACGGTCAGCCCCAGCATTTT. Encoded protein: CASSTRDGQPQHF.

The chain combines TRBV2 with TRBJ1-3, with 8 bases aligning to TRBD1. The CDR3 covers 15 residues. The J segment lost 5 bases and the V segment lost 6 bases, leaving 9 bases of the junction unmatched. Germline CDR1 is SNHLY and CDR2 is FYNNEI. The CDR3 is CASSVGQGARNTIYF. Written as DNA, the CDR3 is TGTGCCAGCAGCGTGGGCCAGGGGGCGAGAAACACCATATATTTT.

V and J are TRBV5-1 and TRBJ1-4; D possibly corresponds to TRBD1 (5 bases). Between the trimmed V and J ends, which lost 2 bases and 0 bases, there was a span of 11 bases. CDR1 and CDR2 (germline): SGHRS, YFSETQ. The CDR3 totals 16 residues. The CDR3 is CASSFFPGATNEKLFF. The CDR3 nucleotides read TGCGCCAGCAGCTTTTTTCCGGGGGCAACTAATGAAAAACTGTTTTTT. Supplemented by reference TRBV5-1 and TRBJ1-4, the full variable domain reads KAGVTQTPRYLIKTRGQQVTLSCSPISGHRSVSWYQQTPGQGLQFLFEYFSETQRNKGNFPGRFSGRQFSNSRSEMNVSTLELGDSALYLCASSFFPGATNEKLFFGSGTQLSVL.